This entry is about one TCR beta chain. Its antigen remains unknown. The assay was immunoSEQ multiplex PCR, and TCRdb's table has in-frame clones only and misses some. This table holds approximately 58,000 clones, around 90% found once. CDR1 and CDR2 from the germline V gene are LNHNV and YYDKDF (reference sequence). V was shortened by 0 bases and J by 0 bases, with 11 bases between the two germline ends. This CDR3 region has 16 residues. This sample is part of a study of graft-versus-host responses after intestinal transplantation. Background on the study: All recipients were transplanted with multivisceral, liver-intestinal, or isolated intestinal grafts. Tacrolimus plus steroids were given to all recipients for roughly 3 years, preceded by anti-thymocyte globulin induction.

Study-wide findings and caveats: Early after transplant, HvG clones declined as circulating GvH clones peaked. Recipient marrow contained GvH clones, some of which appeared first in ileum or blood.

The source material was PBMCs, sampled roughly 120 days after intestinal transplantation. The source is a human patient who received an intestinal transplant, so some T cells may come from the graft donor. The genes are TRBV15 and TRBJ1-1, with unresolved D. CDR3 sequence reads: CATSRDRPRMNTEAFF. The CDR3, as DNA: TGTGCCACCAGCAGAGATCGACCGAGAATGAACACTGAAGCTTTCTTT.